This T cell receptor beta chain was identified during a study of control samples from healthy donors and cancer patients. TCRdb's copy holds only in-frame clones and misses some; the assay was immunoSEQ multiplex PCR. The sample consists of 100,000 to 150,000 clones, nearly 90% of them appearing once. CDR1 and CDR2 (germline): MNHNS, SASEGT. The length of the CDR3 is 17 residues. With V trimmed by 3 bases and J by 0 bases, 6 bases remained unmatched. The rearrangement uses TRBV6-1 and TRBJ2-1; 9 nucleotides match TRBD2. Sequenced input: PBMCs. The source of this sequence is a middle-aged man with head and neck cancer. CDR3 residues: CASSEAGGPRSYNEQFF. The CDR3 nucleotides read TGTGCCAGCAGTGAGGCGGGAGGGCCTCGCTCCTACAATGAGCAGTTCTTC.